This passage covers 11 T cell receptor beta chains from one sample sequenced in a study of OX40 agonist ivuxolimab in advanced cancers. The method was immunoSEQ multiplex PCR; TCRdb's version includes in-frame clones alone and lacks a portion of them. This table has tens of thousands of clones, 79% appearing once. The sample in question was CD4+ or CD8+ T cells sorted from blood, obtained in a trial of the OX40 agonist ivuxolimab. The receptors stem from an adult with an advanced solid tumor such as melanoma, head and neck, liver or kidney cancer.

The chain carries TRBV7-9 and TRBJ2-7; 8 nucleotides align to TRBD1. This CDR3 region has 14 residues. After removal of 8 bases from V and 6 bases from J, the junction contained 12 bases not matched to a gene. Germline CDR1 is SEHNR and CDR2 is FQNEAQ (reference sequence). The CDR3 DNA is TGTGCCAGCTCACCGGGCAGGGGGCAGAGCGAGCAGTACTTC. This codes for CASSPGRGQSEQYF.

This clone appeared a single time. V is TRBV7-3 and J is TRBJ1-1; D unclear. V shed 1 base and J shed 1 base, with 4 bases lying between them. The CDR3 runs to 13 residues. CDR1 is SGHTA and CDR2 is FQGTGA in the germline V gene. CDR3: CASSLMGNTEAFF. In DNA, the CDR3 is TGTGCCAGCAGCTTAATGGGGAACACTGAAGCTTTCTTT.

This rearrangement joins TRBV6-6 to TRBJ1-6; D remains ambiguous. The CDR3 sequence is 15 residues long. The V gene's germline CDR1 is MNHNY and CDR2 SVGAGI (reference sequence). V lost 0 bases and J lost 7, with 10 bases in between. The chain's CDR3 is CASSYSSSTNSPLHF. CDR3 bases: TGTGCCAGCAGTTACTCTTCCAGTACCAATTCACCCCTCCACTTT.

The CDR3 sequence is CASSETGGTEAFF. CDR3 coding DNA: TGCGCCAGCAGTGAGACAGGGGGGACTGAAGCTTTCTTT. The chain recombines TRBV10-1 with TRBJ1-1; 8 bases agree with TRBD1. The V and J ends lost 2 bases and 5 bases, in that order; junction bases with no gene match: 1. The CDR3 is made up of 13 amino acids. Germline V lookup: CDR1 WNHNN, CDR2 SYGVQD (reference sequence).

This clone was counted a single time. This chain connects TRBV7-2 to TRBJ2-1; TRBD2 agrees at 7 bases. After removal of 10 bases from V and 4 bases from J, the junction contained 16 bases not matched to a gene. The V gene's germline CDR1 is SGHTA and CDR2 FQGNSA. The CDR3 sequence is 16 residues long. In nucleotides, the CDR3 is TGTGCCACTGGGAAACGAGCGGGGTCGGTATACAATGAGCAGTTCTTC. As protein: CATGKRAGSVYNEQFF.

The rearrangement joins TRBV30 to TRBJ1-1; no clear D. The V gene's germline CDR1 is GTSNPN and CDR2 SVGIG (reference sequence). CDR3 length: 13 amino acids. Trimming stripped 0 bases from V and 4 bases from J, with 9 bases between. The CDR3 sequence: CAWSVMAGTEAFF. CDR3 bases: TGTGCCTGGAGTGTCATGGCCGGCACTGAAGCTTTCTTT. Looking up the rest from reference TRBV30 and TRBJ1-1 gives the full variable domain: SQTIHQWPATLVQPVGSPLSLECTVEGTSNPNLYWYRQAAGRGLQLLFYSVGIGQISSEVPQNLSASRPQDRQFILSSKKLLLSDSGFYLCAWSVMAGTEAFFGQGTRLTVV.

The chain couples TRBV7-2 to TRBJ2-5, with TRBD2 as a possible D gene (6 bases). This CDR3 has 19 residues. Per germline, CDR1 SGHTA and CDR2 FQGNSA. V was pared by 2 bases and J by 5 bases, with 27 bases between. The CDR3 DNA sequence: TGTGCCAGCAGCTTAAATGGGGAGCTAGCCCGCCTCGGAGGGGAGACCCAGTACTTC. It codes for CASSLNGELARLGGETQYF.

The CDR3 DNA reads as TGTGCCAGCTGCGACGGGAAAAAAAACTACGAGCAGTACTTC. This translates into CASCDGKKNYEQYF. The chain employs TRBV7-9 and TRBJ2-7; D might be TRBD2 (5 bases). The ends were cut back, 8 bases at V and 3 bases at J, with 17 bases in the middle. Germline lookup yields CDR1 SEHNR and CDR2 FQNEAQ (reference sequence). The CDR3 runs 14 residues.

The chain employs TRBV11-2 and TRBJ2-7; tentative D call: TRBD1 (6 bases). The CDR3 has 15 residues. The V gene lost 4 bases and the J gene lost 7 bases, with 20 bases spanning the gap. CDR1 and CDR2 from the germline V gene are SGHAT and FQNNGV. CDR3 residues: CASSSPTGYLREQYF. CDR3 bases: TGTGCCAGCAGCTCTCCCACAGGGTACCTGAGGGAGCAGTACTTC.

This chain uses TRBV6-1 with TRBJ1-1; D is uncertain. The CDR3 totals 13 residues. The germline gives CDR1 MNHNS, CDR2 SASEGT. V lost 7 bases and J 7 bases, leaving 16 bases between the germline ends. The CDR3 nucleotides read TGTGCCAGCATGGTCGCGGCGGTGGGTGAAGCTTTCTTT. This sequence encodes CASMVAAVGEAFF.

This chain uses TRBV7-8 with TRBJ2-7, with 7 bases fitting TRBD2. CDR1 is SGHVS, CDR2 FQNEAQ, per germline. The ends lost 1 base at V and 0 bases at J; junction bases unmatched: 3. This CDR3 comprises 15 residues. CDR3 loop: CASSLVGGSSYEQYF. The CDR3 DNA sequence: TGTGCCAGCAGCTTAGTGGGCGGGAGCTCCTACGAGCAGTACTTC. Combining the CDR3 with reference TRBV7-8 and TRBJ2-7 gives the whole variable domain GAGVSQSPRYKVAKRGQDVALRCDPISGHVSLFWYQQALGQGPEFLTYFQNEAQLDKSGLPSDRFFAERPEGSVSTLKIQRTQQEDSAVYLCASSLVGGSSYEQYFGPGTRLTVT.